This T cell receptor beta chain originates from a study of T cells in Graves' hyperthyroidism and ophthalmopathy. RNA transcripts yielded amplified TCR beta CDR3 regions. Using the HTBI primer set, a first-round RT-PCR was run on the TCR CDR3. TCRdb processed the multiplex PCR reads anew with MiXCR; each CDR3 protein has one entry. The profile shows 750,000 to 950,000 distinct CDR3 sequences, over 35% of them singletons. Study observations and caveats: Model predictions of ophthalmopathy came a median approximately 6.8 months before onset.

The V end lost 7 bases, the J end lost 2 bases, and 14 bases lay between the germline ends. The CDR3 length is 14 residues. Germline CDR1 reads ENHRY; CDR2 reads SYGVKD. On this clonotype: Its antigen is undetermined. This may come from a read error, since a much larger clone is one base off.

This chain joins TRBV10-3 and TRBJ2-5; TRBD1 is a possible D gene (5 bases). Input material: blood. The receptor comes from a man aged 18 to 29 with Graves' hyperthyroidism. The CDR3 sequence: CAIKGQGRQETQYF. The DNA for the CDR3 is TGTGCCATCAAAGGCCAGGGAAGGCAAGAGACCCAGTACTTC.